This T cell receptor (beta chain) is from a study of blood T cells in healthy people across ages. Study context: Per every two T cells, about one barcoded beta molecule was captured by template switching.

A second PCR, run for 7 to 11 cycles, used a sample-barcoded 5' primer plus a J-beta primer mix. Each cDNA molecule carried a tag from a template-switch adaptor that contained 12 random nucleotides. Using its own MiXCR run on the 5' RACE reads, TCRdb lists one record per CDR3 protein. The sample has around 1,500,000 distinct CDR3 sequences, around two fifths seen once. Regarding this clonotype: Antigen specificity is unknown.

Findings of the study overall: Since the PBMCs were unsorted, naive and antigen-experienced cells could not be conclusively compared. Age brought a roughly linear fall in TCR beta diversity measured per million T cells.

This CDR3 has 13 amino acids. Germline CDR1 and CDR2: MNHEY and SVGAGI. Between the trimmed V and J ends, which lost 5 bases and 7 bases, there was a span of 12 bases. The TCR comes from a woman aged 18-35 years in good health. J is TRBJ1-5 and V is TRBV6-5; TRBD1 is a possible D gene (5 bases). Sequenced sample: blood. The CDR3 DNA follows: TGTGCCAGCAGTCCCTGGGGGGGACAGCCCCAGCATTTT. It codes for CASSPWGGQPQHF.